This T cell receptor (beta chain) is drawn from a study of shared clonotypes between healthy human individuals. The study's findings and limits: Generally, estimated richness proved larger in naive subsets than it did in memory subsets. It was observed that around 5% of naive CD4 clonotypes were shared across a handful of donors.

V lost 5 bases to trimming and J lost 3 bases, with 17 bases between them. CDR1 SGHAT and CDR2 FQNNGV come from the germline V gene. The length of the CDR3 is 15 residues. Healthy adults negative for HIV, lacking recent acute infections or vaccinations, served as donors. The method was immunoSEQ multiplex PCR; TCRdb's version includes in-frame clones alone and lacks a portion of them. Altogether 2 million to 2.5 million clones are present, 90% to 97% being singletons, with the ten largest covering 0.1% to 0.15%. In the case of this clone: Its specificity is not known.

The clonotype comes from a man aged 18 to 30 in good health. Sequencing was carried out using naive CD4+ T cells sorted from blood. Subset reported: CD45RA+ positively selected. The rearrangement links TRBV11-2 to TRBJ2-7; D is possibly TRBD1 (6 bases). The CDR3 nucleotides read TGTGCCAGCAGCCTAACAGGGTCCCCCTTCTACGAGCAGTACTTC. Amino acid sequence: CASSLTGSPFYEQYF. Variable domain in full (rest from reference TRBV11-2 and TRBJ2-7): EAGVAQSPRYKIIEKRQSVAFWCNPISGHATLYWYQQILGQGPKLLIQFQNNGVVDDSQLPKDRFSAERLKGVDSTLKIQPAKLEDSAVYLCASSLTGSPFYEQYFGPGTRLTVT.